One and the same sample provided the 7 T cell receptor beta chains below, sequenced in a study of CD8 T cells in ankylosing spondylitis. TCRdb re-derived calls from the 5' RACE reads in MiXCR, one entry per CDR3 protein. The profile shows 200,000 to 250,000 distinct CDR3 sequences, roughly a tenth of them singletons. Sequenced: blood, either unsorted or a sorted T cell fraction (not recorded which). The receptors here all came from a male donor with ankylosing spondylitis or in good health (not recorded which).

The rearrangement links TRBV12-3 or TRBV12-4 to TRBJ1-4; 9 nucleotides line up with TRBD1. V lost 5 bases to trimming and J lost 3 bases; unmatched junction nucleotides: 4. This CDR3 has 15 amino acids. CDR3 residues: CASSQGQGSNEKLFF. The CDR3 nucleotides read TGTGCCAGCAGTCAAGGACAGGGGTCTAATGAAAAACTGTTTTTT.

This clonotype was found many times. The rearrangement uses TRBV15 and TRBJ1-4, with D hard to call. The CDR3 covers 12 residues. The V gene's germline CDR1 is LNHNV and CDR2 YYDKDF (reference sequence). Between the trimmed V and J ends, which lost 6 bases and 6 bases, there was a span of 8 bases. The CDR3 DNA reads TGTGCCACCAGTGAGGGATATGAAAAACTGTTTTTT. Its protein is CATSEGYEKLFF.

In its sample, this clonotype was seen a few times. V gene TRBV9 combines with J gene TRBJ2-1; D is ambiguous. This CDR3 contains 14 residues. With 0 bases removed from V and 9 bases from J, the gap between germline ends came to 13 bases. In germline, CDR1 is SGDLS, CDR2 YYNGEE. The DNA for the CDR3 is TGTGCCAGCAGCGTAGTAACTGGAAGTAGTGAGCAGTTCTTC. Its translation is CASSVVTGSSEQFF.

The sample holds a few counts of this clonotype. This sequence joins TRBV6-1 and TRBJ2-7; D is perhaps TRBD1 (6 bases). Germline V gene sequence: CDR1 MNHNS, CDR2 SASEGT. V was trimmed by 7 bases and J by 6 bases, leaving 19 bases between them. CDR3 length: 14 residues. The CDR3 nucleotides are TGTGCCAGCAAGGCCCCTTTACAGGGCTCCGAGCAGTACTTC. It yields the protein CASKAPLQGSEQYF.

The DNA for the CDR3 is TGTGCCAGCAGCTTAACCCACGGGATCTATGGCTACACCTTC. Its translation is CASSLTHGIYGYTF. The gene calls are TRBV11-2 and TRBJ1-2; D uncertain. The germline V gene has CDR1 SGHAT and CDR2 FQNNGV. This CDR3 region has 14 residues. With 2 bases removed from V and 4 bases from J, the gap between germline ends came to 11 bases.

This clonotype was recorded at least ten times. V is TRBV10-3 and J is TRBJ2-7; 13 positions match TRBD2. V was clipped by 6 bases and J by 2 bases; unmatched bases: 16. Germline lookup yields CDR1 ENHRY and CDR2 SYGVKD. The CDR3 length is 19 residues. CDR3 DNA: TGTGCCATCAGCGTTGGGACTAGCGGGACTCTCTCCCTCCCCTACGAGCAGTACTTC. Translating it yields CAISVGTSGTLSLPYEQYF.

The genes are TRBV20-1 and TRBJ2-2, with TRBD2 matching over 7 bases. This CDR3 region has 14 residues. The V gene end was trimmed by 2 bases and the J gene end by 4 bases; junction bases not matched to a gene: 4. The germline CDR1 and CDR2 sequences are DFQATT and SNEGSKA (reference sequence). The CDR3 DNA is TGCAGTGCTAGATCGGGGGGTCCCACCGGGGAGCTGTTTTTT. It is translated as CSARSGGPTGELFF.